Reported below is one T cell receptor (beta chain). This sample was included in a study of Ad26.COV2.S vaccination and SARS-CoV-2 variants. V lost 2 bases and J 4 bases, leaving 17 bases between the germline ends. CDR1 is SGHTA, CDR2 FQGNSA, per germline. The CDR3 length is 16 residues. Treatment meaning: 19 received Ad26.COV2.S at low or high dose, single or two shots; 5 received placebo; per-sample allocation not given. Day 63 after the first injection of vaccine or placebo was the sampling time. Sequencing used immunoSEQ multiplex PCR; TCRdb keeps in-frame clones, though not all of them. This sample yields 250,000 to 300,000 clones, of which around 87% are seen a single time; 2.5% to 3.5% belongs to the top ten.

Specimen: peripheral blood, collected in a trial of Ad26.COV2.S vaccine versus placebo. This TCR was recovered from a person aged 18-65 years who received the Ad26.COV2.S COVID-19 vaccine or a placebo. V gene TRBV7-2 combines with J gene TRBJ1-2, with no clear D. CDR3: CASSLSARWSGYGYTF. The DNA of the CDR3 is TGTGCCAGCAGCTTATCTGCGCGTTGGAGTGGCTATGGCTACACCTTC.